The clone carrying this T cell receptor beta chain came up a few times. No antigen is known for it. Germline loops: CDR1 LNHDA, CDR2 SQIVND (reference sequence). V shed 6 bases and J shed 4 bases, with 13 bases lying between them. This CDR3 region has 14 residues. The record originates from a study of T cell repertoires in cytomegalovirus infection. TCRdb processed the reads anew with MiXCR; each CDR3 protein has one entry. In the table there are about 920,000 distinct CDR3 sequences, 25% to 40% of which are singletons. This receptor was obtained from a human donor in good health (CMV status not recorded). Some clones in this sample may be carry-over from other donors' samples. V usage is TRBV19 and J usage is TRBJ1-5; D is unclear. This sample comprised cultured CD8+ T cells from PBMCs, obtained from culture after CMV antigen stimulation. CDR3 DNA: TGTGCCAGTAGGACGACGGTGATGAATCAGCCCCAGCATTTT. Amino acid sequence: CASRTTVMNQPQHF. Full variable domain (remainder filled in from reference TRBV19 and TRBJ1-5): DGGITQSPKYLFRKEGQNVTLSCEQNLNHDAMYWYRQDPGQGLRLIYYSQIVNDFQKGDIAEGYSVSREKKESFPLTVTSAQKNPTAFYLCASRTTVMNQPQHFGDGTRLSIL.